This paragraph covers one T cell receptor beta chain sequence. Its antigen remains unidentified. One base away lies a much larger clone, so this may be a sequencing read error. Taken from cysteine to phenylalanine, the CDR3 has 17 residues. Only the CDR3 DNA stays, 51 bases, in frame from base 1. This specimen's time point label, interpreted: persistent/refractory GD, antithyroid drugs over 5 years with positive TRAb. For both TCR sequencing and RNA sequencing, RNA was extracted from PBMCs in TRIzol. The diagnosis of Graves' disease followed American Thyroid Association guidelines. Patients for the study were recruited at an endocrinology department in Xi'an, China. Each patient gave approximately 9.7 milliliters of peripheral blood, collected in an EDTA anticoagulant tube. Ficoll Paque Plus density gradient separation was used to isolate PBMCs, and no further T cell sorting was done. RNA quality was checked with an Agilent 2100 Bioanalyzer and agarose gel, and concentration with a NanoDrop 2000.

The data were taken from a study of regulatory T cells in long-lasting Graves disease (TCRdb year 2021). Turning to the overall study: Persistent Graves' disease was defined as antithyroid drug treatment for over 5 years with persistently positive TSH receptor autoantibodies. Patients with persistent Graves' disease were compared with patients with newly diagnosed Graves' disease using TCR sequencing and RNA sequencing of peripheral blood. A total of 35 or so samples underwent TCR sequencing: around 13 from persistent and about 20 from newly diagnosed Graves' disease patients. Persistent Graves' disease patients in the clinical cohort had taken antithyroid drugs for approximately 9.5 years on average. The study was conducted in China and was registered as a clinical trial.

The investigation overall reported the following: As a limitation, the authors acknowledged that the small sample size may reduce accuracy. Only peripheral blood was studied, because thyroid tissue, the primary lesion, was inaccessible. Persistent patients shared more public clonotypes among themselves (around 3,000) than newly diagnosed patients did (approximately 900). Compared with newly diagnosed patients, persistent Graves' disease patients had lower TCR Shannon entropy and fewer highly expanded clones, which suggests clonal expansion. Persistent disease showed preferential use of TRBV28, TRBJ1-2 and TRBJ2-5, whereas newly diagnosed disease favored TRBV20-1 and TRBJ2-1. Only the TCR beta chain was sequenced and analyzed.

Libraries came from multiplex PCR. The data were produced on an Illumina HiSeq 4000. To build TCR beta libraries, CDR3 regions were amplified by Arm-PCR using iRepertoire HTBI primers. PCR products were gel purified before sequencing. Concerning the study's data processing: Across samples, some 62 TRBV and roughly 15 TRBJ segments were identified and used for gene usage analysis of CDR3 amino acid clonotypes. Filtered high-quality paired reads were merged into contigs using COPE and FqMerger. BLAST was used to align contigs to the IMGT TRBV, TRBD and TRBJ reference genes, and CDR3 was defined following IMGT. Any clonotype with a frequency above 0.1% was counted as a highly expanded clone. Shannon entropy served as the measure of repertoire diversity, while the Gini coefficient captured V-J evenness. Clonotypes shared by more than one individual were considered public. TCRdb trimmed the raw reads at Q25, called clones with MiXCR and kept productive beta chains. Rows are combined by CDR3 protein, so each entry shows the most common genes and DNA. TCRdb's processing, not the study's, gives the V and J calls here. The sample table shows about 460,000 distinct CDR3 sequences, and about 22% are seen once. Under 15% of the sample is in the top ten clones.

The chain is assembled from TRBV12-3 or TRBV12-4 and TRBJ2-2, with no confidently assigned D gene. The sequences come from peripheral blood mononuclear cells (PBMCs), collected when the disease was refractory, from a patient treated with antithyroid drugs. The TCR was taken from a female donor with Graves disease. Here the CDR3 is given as CASSLPGHTSNAGELFF. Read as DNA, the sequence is TGTGCCAGCAGTTTACCGGGCCACACTTCGAACGCCGGGGAGCTGTTTTTT.